The clone carrying this TCR beta chain was seen a handful of times. The data originate from a study of T cell changes during pregnancy in multiple sclerosis. This table comes from immunoSEQ multiplex PCR, and its TCRdb copy is limited to in-frame clones, with some not included. The repertoire holds roughly 60,000 clones, about nine tenths seen once, with 0.6% to 0.9% in the top ten. The material was CD4+ T cells from peripheral blood mononuclear cells, obtained in the first trimester of pregnancy. This TCR came from a female donor with multiple sclerosis, enrolled in a pregnancy study.

The CDR3 is CASSQVGETGYTF. In nucleotides, the CDR3 is TGTGCCAGCAGCCAAGTTGGGGAGACGGGCTACACCTTC. The chain uses TRBV4-2 and TRBJ1-2; unclear D gene. The CDR3 spans 13 residues. V gave up 1 base and J gave up 8 bases, with 11 bases separating them. Looked up from germline, CDR1 is LGHNA and CDR2 is YNFKEQ.